Included here is one T cell receptor beta chain sequence, with context. The data are from a study of shared T cell receptors in the human thymus. Sequencing was performed with immunoSEQ multiplex PCR; in TCRdb, only in-frame clones are kept and a portion is missing. The table includes hundreds of thousands of clones, around 89% detected once. The CDR3 is 15 residues long. V was cut by 2 bases and J by 6 bases, with 14 bases left in between. Germline assignment: CDR1 WNHNN and CDR2 SYGVQD (reference sequence). The sample also formed part of further work on human thymus T cells. That paper states: It was healthy Finnish infants having corrective surgery for congenital heart defects who were the donors. From resections taken during corrective heart surgery, the thymus tissue was obtained.

The source of this sequence is a boy in the first two years of life with a congenital heart defect. The chain links TRBV10-1 to TRBJ2-1, with D possibly matching TRBD2 (6 bases). The sample consisted of thymocytes. The CDR3 sequence is CASSEPTAGGNEQFF. The CDR3 nucleotides are TGCGCCAGCAGTGAGCCCACCGCCGGGGGCAATGAGCAGTTCTTC.